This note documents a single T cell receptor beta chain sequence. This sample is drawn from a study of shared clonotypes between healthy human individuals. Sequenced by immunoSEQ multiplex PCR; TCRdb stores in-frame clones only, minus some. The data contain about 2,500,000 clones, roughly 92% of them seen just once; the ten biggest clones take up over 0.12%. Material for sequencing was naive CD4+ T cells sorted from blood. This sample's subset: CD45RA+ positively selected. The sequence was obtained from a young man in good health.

The CDR3 sequence is CAISLGDIQYF. As DNA, the CDR3 is TGTGCCATCAGTTTAGGGGACATTCAGTACTTC. The chain is built from TRBV10-3 and TRBJ2-4, with TRBD1 as a possible D gene (5 bases). Trimming took 5 bases from V and 8 from J, leaving 7 bases between them. The germline V gene has CDR1 ENHRY and CDR2 SYGVKD. This CDR3 has 11 residues.